This is a list of T cell receptor beta chains from one sample in a study of blood T cell repertoires in COVID-19. Profiling relied on immunoSEQ multiplex PCR, and the TCRdb table lists in-frame clones only, not all of them. The table has about 140,000 clones, about 80% seen once. Specimen: peripheral blood. The source of these receptors is a woman in her fifties or sixties with acute or convalescent COVID-19. CDR3s include the opening cysteine and the closing phenylalanine or tryptophan. The D gene is left open where the match is weak.

V gene	D gene	J gene	CDR3 protein
TRBV6-6	-	TRBJ1-4	CASSRSGAPGEKLFF
TRBV19	TRBD2	TRBJ2-5	CASSQIAGGTETQYF
TRBV5-4	TRBD2	TRBJ2-5	CASGTSGETQYF
TRBV3-1/TRBV3-2	-	TRBJ2-6	CASGDWGTSSGANVLTF
TRBV2	-	TRBJ1-3	CASSEGRGSGNTIYF
TRBV5-1	-	TRBJ1-3	CASSLGQMGNTIYF
TRBV28	TRBD1	TRBJ1-1	CASSLGGTGGTEAFF
TRBV11-3	-	TRBJ1-2	CASSLDWPPSRGYTF
TRBV5-1	TRBD2	TRBJ2-7	CASSVLGLAGDYEQYF
TRBV19	-	TRBJ1-4	CASALGDYEKLFF
TRBV18	TRBD1	TRBJ1-5	CATRGASNQPQHF
TRBV9	TRBD2	TRBJ2-2	CASSASGTTTGELFF
TRBV7-6	TRBD2	TRBJ2-1	CASSAGLAGDRSSYNEQFF
TRBV3-1/TRBV3-2	-	TRBJ1-3	CASSSRTRSSGNTIYF
TRBV19	-	TRBJ1-1	CASSMVEAGNTEAFF
TRBV7-9	-	TRBJ2-2	CASSLELESGELFF
TRBV4-3	-	TRBJ2-2	CASSQSPPADTGELFF
TRBV14	-	TRBJ1-2	CASSQGLFNYGYTF
TRBV7-3	-	TRBJ2-3	CASSYGADTQYF
TRBV21-1	-	TRBJ2-3	CASSNRRLREGDTQYF
TRBV5-4	TRBD1	TRBJ1-1	CASSLRDRARVHVAEAFF
TRBV5-1	-	TRBJ2-5	CASSFFRAGETQYF
TRBV16	-	TRBJ2-3	CASSQSRGRSQYF
TRBV9	-	TRBJ1-2	CASSVGDEGEGGYTF
TRBV7-9	TRBD2	TRBJ2-1	CASSQRLAGGLRNEQFF
TRBV27	TRBD1	TRBJ1-1	CASSFRVTGGHTEAFF
TRBV28	TRBD1	TRBJ1-2	CASSLNRGLNGYTF
TRBV9	TRBD1	TRBJ2-7	CASSPELGGGVYEQYF
TRBV6-6	TRBD2	TRBJ2-7	CASSYGGRYEEQYF
TRBV7-8	-	TRBJ2-7	CASSSPGGRGSYEQYF
TRBV24-1	-	TRBJ2-3	CATSDLGDTSTDTQYF
TRBV15	TRBD1	TRBJ1-4	CATSRGGQGDEKLFF
TRBV27	-	TRBJ2-1	CASSFSSRAGNEQFF